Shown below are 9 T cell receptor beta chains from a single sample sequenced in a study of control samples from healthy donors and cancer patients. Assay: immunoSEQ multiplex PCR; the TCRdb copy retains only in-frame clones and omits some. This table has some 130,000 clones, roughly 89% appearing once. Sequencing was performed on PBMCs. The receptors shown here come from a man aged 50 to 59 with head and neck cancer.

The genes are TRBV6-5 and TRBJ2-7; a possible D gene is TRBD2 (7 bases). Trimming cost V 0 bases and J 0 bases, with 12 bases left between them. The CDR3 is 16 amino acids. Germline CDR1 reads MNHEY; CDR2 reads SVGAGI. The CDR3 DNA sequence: TGTGCCAGCAGTTACTCGGGGGGGACAAGCTCCTACGAGCAGTACTTC. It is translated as CASSYSGGTSSYEQYF.

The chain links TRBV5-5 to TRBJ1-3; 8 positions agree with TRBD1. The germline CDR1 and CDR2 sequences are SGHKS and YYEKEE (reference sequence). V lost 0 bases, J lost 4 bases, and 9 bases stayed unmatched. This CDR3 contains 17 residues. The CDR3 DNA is TGTGCCAGCAGCTTGGCCCTCAGGACAGGGCGGGGAAACACCATATATTTT. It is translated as CASSLALRTGRGNTIYF.

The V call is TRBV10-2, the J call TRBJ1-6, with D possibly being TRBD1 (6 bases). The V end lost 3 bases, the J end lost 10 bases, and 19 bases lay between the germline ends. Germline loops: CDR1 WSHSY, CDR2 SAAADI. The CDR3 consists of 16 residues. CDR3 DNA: TGCGCCAGCAGTGAAATGGGGGCTGCGGTTAACTCACCCCTCCACTTT. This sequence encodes CASSEMGAAVNSPLHF.

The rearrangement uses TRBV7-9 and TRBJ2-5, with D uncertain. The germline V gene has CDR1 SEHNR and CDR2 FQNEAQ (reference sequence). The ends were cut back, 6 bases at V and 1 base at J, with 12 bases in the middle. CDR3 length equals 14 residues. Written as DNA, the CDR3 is TGTGCCAGCAGTCGGACGGAGAGCCAAGAGACCCAGTACTTC. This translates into CASSRTESQETQYF.

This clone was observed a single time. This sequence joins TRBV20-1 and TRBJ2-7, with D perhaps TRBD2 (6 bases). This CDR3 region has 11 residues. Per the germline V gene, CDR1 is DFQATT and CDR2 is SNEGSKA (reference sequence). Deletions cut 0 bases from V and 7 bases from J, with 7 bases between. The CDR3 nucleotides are TGCAGTGCTAGAGATGCGGGGGAGCAGTACTTC. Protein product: CSARDAGEQYF.

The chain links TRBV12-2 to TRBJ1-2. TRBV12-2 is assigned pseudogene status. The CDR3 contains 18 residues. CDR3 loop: CASRFSGPQMKLRYGYTF. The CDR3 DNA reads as TGTGCAAGTCGCTTCTCCGGGCCTCAAATGAAACTCCGCTATGGCTACACCTTC.

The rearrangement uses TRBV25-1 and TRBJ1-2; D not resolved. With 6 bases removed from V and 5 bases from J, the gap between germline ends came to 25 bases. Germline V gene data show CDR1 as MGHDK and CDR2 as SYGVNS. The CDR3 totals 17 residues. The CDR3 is CASRPWAGVRINYGYTF. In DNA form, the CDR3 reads TGTGCCAGCAGACCCTGGGCCGGGGTCCGCATTAATTATGGCTACACCTTC.

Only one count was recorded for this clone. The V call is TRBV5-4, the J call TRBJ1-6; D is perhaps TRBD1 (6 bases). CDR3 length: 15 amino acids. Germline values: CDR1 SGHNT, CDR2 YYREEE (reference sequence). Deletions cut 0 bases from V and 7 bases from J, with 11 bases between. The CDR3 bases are TGTGCCAGCAGCTTGGGGGGGGCCATGAATTCACCCCTCCACTTT. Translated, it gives CASSLGGAMNSPLHF.

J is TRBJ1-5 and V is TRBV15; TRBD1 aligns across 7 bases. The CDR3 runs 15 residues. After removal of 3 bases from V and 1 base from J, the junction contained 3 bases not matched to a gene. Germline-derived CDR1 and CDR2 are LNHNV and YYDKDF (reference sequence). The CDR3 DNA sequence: TGTGCCACCAGCAGGGGAGGGGGCAGCAATCAGCCCCAGCATTTT. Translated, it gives CATSRGGGSNQPQHF.